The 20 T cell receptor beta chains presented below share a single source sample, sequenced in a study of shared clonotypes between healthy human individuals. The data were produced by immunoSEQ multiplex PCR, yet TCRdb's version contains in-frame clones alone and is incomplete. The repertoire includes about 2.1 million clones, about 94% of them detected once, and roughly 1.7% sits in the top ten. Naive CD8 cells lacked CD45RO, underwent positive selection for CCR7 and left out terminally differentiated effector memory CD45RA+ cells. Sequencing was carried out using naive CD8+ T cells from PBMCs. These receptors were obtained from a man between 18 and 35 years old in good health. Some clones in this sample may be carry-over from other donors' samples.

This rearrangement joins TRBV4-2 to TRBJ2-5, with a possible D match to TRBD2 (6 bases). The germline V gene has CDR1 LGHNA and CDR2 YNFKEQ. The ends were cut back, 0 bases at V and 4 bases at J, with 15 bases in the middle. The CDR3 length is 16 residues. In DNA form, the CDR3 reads TGTGCCAGCAGCCAAGACCAACTCCTGGGGGGAGAGACCCAGTACTTC. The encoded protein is CASSQDQLLGGETQYF.

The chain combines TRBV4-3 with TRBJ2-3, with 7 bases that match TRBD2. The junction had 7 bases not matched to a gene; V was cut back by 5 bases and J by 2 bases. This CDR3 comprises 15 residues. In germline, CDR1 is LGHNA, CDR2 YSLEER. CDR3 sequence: CASSYGRETTDTQYF. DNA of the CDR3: TGCGCCAGCAGCTACGGGCGGGAGACCACAGATACGCAGTATTTT.

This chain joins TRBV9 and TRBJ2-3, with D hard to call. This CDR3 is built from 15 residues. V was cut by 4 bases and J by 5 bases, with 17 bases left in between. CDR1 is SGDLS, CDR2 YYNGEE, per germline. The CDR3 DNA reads TGTGCCAGCAGCCCACACCCAGGAACTATAGATACGCAGTATTTT. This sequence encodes CASSPHPGTIDTQYF.

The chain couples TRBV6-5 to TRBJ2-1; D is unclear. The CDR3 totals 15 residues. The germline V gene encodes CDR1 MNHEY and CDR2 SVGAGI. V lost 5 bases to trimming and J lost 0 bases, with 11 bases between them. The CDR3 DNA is TGTGCCAGCAGTGCGACTCCCAGCTCCTACAATGAGCAGTTCTTC. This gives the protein CASSATPSSYNEQFF.

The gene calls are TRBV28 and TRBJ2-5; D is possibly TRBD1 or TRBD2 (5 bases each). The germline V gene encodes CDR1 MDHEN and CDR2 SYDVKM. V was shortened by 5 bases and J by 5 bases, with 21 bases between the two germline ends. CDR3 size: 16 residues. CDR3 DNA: TGTGCCAGCAGTCCCGTGGACGGAGGACAAGTCGAGACCCAGTACTTC. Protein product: CASSPVDGGQVETQYF. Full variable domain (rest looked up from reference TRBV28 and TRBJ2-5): DVKVTQSSRYLVKRTGEKVFLECVQDMDHENMFWYRQDPGLGLRLIYFSYDVKMKEKGDIPEGYSVSREKKERFSLILESASTNQTSMYLCASSPVDGGQVETQYFGPGTRLLVL.

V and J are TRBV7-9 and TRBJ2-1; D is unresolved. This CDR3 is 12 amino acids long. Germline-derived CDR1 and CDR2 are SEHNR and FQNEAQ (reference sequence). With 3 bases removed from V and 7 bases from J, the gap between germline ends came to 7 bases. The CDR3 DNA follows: TGTGCCAGCAGCTTCGAAAAGAATGAGCAGTTCTTC. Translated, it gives CASSFEKNEQFF.

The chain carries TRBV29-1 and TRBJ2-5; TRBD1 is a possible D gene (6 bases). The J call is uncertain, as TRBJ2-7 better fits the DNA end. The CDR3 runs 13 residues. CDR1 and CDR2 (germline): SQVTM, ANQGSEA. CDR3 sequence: CSVRTGQSYEQYF. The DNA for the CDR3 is TGCAGCGTTCGTACGGGACAATCCTACGAGCAGTACTTC.

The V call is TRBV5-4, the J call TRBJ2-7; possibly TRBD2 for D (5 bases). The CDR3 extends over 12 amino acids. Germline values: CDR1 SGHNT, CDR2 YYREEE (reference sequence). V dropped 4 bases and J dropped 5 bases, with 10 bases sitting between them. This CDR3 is CASSLAPNEQYF. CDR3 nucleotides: TGTGCCAGCAGCCTAGCCCCCAACGAGCAGTACTTC.

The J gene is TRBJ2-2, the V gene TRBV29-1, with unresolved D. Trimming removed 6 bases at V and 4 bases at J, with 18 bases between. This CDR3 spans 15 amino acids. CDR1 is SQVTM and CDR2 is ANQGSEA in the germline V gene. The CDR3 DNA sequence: TGCAGCGTGTCCTCCGCTGGGCCGGCCACCGGGGAGCTGTTTTTT. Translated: CSVSSAGPATGELFF.

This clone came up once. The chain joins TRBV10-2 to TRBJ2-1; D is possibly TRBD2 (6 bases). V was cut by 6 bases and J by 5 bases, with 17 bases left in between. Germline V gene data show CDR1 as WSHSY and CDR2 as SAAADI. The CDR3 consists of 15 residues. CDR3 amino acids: CASSAGRGVNNEQFF. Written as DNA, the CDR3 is TGCGCCAGCAGCGCCGGCCGCGGGGTCAACAATGAGCAGTTCTTC.

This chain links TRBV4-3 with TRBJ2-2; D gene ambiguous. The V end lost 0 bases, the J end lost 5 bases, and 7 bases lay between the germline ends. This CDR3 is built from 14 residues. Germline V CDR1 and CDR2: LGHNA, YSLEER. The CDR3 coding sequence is TGCGCCAGCAGCCAAGATAAGAGTACCGGGGAGCTGTTTTTT. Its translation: CASSQDKSTGELFF.

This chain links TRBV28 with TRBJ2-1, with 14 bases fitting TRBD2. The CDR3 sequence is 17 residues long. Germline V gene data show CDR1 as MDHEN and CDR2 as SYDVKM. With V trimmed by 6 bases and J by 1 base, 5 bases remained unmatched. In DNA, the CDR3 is TGTGCCAGCAGGTGGGGGACTAGCGGGAGTTCCTACAATGAGCAGTTCTTC. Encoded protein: CASRWGTSGSSYNEQFF. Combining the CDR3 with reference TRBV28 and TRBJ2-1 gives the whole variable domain DVKVTQSSRYLVKRTGEKVFLECVQDMDHENMFWYRQDPGLGLRLIYFSYDVKMKEKGDIPEGYSVSREKKERFSLILESASTNQTSMYLCASRWGTSGSSYNEQFFGPGTRLTVL.

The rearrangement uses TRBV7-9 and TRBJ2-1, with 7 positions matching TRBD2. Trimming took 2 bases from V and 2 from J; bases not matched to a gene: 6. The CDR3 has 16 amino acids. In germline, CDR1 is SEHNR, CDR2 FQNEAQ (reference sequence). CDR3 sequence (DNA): TGTGCCAGCAGCTTAAACCGGGCGGGAGCCTACAATGAGCAGTTCTTC. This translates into CASSLNRAGAYNEQFF.

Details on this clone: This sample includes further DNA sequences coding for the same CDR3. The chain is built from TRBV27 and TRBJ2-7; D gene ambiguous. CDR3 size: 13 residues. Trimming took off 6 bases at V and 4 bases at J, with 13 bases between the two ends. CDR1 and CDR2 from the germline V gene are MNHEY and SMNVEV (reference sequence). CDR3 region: CASSPGRTYEQYF. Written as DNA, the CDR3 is TGTGCCAGCAGCCCGGGCCGAACGTACGAGCAGTACTTC.

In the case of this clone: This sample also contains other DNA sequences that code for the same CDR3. The CDR3 DNA follows: TGTGCCAGTAGTATCGACAGCTCCTACGAGCAGTACTTC. Translation gives CASSIDSSYEQYF. V is TRBV19 and J is TRBJ2-7; D might be TRBD1 (5 bases). Trimming left V 3 bases short and J 0 bases short, with 6 bases between. Germline assignment: CDR1 LNHDA and CDR2 SQIVND (reference sequence). There are 13 residues in the CDR3.

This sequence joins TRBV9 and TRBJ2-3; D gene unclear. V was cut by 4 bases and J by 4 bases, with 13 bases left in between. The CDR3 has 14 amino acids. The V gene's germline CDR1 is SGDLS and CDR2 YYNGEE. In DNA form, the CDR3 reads TGTGCCAGCAGCCCTCAAGGTCTGGCAGATACGCAGTATTTT. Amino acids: CASSPQGLADTQYF.

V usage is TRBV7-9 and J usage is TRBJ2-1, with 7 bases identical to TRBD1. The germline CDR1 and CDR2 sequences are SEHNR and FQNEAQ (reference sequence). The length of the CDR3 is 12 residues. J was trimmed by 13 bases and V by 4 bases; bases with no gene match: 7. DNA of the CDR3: TGTGCCAGCAGCTCCGACAGGGCAACCCAGTTCTTC. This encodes CASSSDRATQFF.

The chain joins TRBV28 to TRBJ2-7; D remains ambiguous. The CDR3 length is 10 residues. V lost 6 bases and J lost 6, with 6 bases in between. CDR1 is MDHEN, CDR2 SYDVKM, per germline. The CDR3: CASSVSEQYF. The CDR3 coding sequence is TGTGCCAGCAGCGTCAGCGAGCAGTACTTC.

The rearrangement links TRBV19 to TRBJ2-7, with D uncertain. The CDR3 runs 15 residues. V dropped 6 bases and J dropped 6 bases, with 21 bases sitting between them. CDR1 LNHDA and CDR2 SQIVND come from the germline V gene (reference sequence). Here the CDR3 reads CASSPGREPPLEQYF. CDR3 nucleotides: TGTGCCAGTAGCCCCGGCCGAGAGCCGCCCCTCGAGCAGTACTTC.

The CDR3 loop is CASSPPPDSTYEQYF. The CDR3 DNA reads as TGTGCCAGCAGTCCCCCCCCAGACAGCACCTACGAGCAGTACTTC. The gene calls are TRBV28 and TRBJ2-7, with a possible D match to TRBD1 (5 bases). Germline CDR1 MDHEN, CDR2 SYDVKM. Deletions cut 5 bases from V and 2 bases from J, with 16 bases between. The CDR3 totals 15 residues.